The entry below gives a single T cell receptor beta chain sequence along with its context. This CDR3 is built from 18 residues. Germline V lookup: CDR1 MGHRA, CDR2 YSYEKL. Trimming cost V 1 base and J 4 bases; bases outside gene matches: 16. Methods used by the authors: Reference gene primer amplification gave estimated nucleated cell counts. Measured with immunoSEQ multiplex PCR; TCRdb has only the in-frame clones, and not every one. The V and J calls and clone size were taken over from that table, and D and trimming were inferred from the DNA. The sample contains 60,000 or so clones, around 90% of which appear only once. These data are taken from a study of blood T cell repertoires in COVID-19. Study overall: T cells, B-cell-depleted T cells, or PBMCs supplied cDNA or gDNA.

The specimen was peripheral blood. The receptor was derived from a human donor in a cohort sampled during active COVID-19. The V and J genes are TRBV4-1 and TRBJ2-7; 7 nucleotides agree with TRBD2. The CDR3 spells CASSQGLFGLASGYEQYF. The CDR3 nucleotides are TGCGCCAGCAGCCAAGGGCTCTTCGGACTGGCTAGCGGTTACGAGCAGTACTTC.